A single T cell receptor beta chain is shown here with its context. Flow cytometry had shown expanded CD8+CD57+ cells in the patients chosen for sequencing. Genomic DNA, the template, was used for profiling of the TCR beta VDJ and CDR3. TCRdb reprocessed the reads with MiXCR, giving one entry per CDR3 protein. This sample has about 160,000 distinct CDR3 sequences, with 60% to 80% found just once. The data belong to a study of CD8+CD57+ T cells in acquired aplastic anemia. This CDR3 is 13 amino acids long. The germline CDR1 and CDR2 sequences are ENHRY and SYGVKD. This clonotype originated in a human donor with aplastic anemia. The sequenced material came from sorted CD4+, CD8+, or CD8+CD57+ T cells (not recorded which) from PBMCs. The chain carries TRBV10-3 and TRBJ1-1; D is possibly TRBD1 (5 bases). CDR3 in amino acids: CALAGRLNTEAFF. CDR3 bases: TGTGCTCTCGCGGGACGGTTGAACACTGAAGCTTTCTTT.